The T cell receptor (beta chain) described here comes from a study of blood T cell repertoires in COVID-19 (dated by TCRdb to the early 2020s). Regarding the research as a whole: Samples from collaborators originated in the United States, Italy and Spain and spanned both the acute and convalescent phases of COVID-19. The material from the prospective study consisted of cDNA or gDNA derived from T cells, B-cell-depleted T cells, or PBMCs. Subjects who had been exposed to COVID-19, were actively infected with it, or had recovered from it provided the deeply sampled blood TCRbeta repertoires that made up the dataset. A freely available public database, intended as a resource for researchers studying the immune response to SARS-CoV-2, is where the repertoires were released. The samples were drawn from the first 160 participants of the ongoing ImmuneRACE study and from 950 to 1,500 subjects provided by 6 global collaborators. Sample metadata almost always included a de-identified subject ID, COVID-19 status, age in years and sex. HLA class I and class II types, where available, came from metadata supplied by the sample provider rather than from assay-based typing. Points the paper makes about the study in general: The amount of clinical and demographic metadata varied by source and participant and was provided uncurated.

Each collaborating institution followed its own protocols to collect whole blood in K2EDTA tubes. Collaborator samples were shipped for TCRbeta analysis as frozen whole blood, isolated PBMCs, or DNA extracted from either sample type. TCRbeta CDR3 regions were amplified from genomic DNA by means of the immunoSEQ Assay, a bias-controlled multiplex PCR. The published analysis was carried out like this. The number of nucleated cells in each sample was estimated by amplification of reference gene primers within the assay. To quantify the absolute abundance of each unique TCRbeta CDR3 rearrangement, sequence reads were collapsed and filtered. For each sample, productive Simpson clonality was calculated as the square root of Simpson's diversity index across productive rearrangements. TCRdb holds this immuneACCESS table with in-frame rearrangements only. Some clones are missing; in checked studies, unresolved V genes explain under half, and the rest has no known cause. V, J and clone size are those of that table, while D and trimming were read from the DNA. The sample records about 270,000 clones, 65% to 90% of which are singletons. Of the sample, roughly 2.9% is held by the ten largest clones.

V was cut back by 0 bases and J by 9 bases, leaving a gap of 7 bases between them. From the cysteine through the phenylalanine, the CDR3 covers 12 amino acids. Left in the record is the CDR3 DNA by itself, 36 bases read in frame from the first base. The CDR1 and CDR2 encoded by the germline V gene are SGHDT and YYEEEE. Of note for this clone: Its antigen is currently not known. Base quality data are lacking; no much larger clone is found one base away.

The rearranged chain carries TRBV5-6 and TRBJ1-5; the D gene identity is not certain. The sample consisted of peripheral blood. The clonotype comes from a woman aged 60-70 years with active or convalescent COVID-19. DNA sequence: TGTGCCAGCAGCTTGGTTGGAGGGCCCCAGCATTTT. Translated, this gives CASSLVGGPQHF.